The rows below give T cell receptor beta chains drawn from one sample of a study of early T cells in non-severe SARS-CoV-2 infection. TCRdb called the 5' RACE reads again in MiXCR, with one record for every CDR3 protein. The data hold tens of thousands of distinct CDR3 sequences, with 8.5% to 12% observed a single time. The material sequenced was whole blood, taken at baseline. The receptors were sampled from an adult who was a healthcare worker with PCR-confirmed SARS-CoV-2 infection or an uninfected control (not recorded which). Both conserved end residues are part of each CDR3. The order of the fields is J gene, V gene, D gene, clone size, CDR3 protein, CDR3 DNA. D genes are given only for firm matches. The size of a clone is reported for some rows only, either as once, few or many, or as a class for expanded clones.

>TRBJ2-7|TRBV9|.|.
CASSVGTVSSYEQYF
TGTGCCAGCAGCGTAGGGACCGTGAGCTCCTACGAGCAGTACTTC
>TRBJ2-2|TRBV4-1|.|few
CASSPIGGGAGELFF
TGCGCCAGCAGCCCCATCGGAGGGGGCGCGGGGGAGCTGTTTTTT
>TRBJ2-2|TRBV25-1|TRBD2|.
CASMGPGGTGELFF
TGTGCCAGCATGGGACCGGGAGGTACCGGGGAGCTGTTTTTT
>TRBJ2-3|TRBV27|.|.
CASSLGHTDTQYF
TGTGCCAGCAGTTTGGGTCACACAGATACGCAGTATTTT
>TRBJ2-5|TRBV7-6|.|many
CASSSKRQGEQETQYF
TGTGCCAGCAGCTCCAAAAGGCAGGGCGAACAAGAGACCCAGTACTTC
>TRBJ2-5|TRBV6-6|.|few
CASRAEEGSPQYF
TGTGCCAGCCGAGCGGAGGAGGGATCGCCCCAGTACTTC
>TRBJ1-1|TRBV12-3/TRBV12-4|.|many
CASSPLRENTEAFF
TGTGCCAGCAGTCCCCTACGAGAAAACACTGAAGCTTTCTTT
>TRBJ2-1|TRBV27|.|many
CASSSRLYSEQFF
TGTGCCAGCAGTTCCCGACTTTATAGTGAGCAGTTCTTC
>TRBJ1-3|TRBV6-1|.|many
CASSEARNTIYF
TGTGCCAGCAGTGAAGCTAGAAACACCATATATTTT
>TRBJ1-6|TRBV20-1|TRBD1|few
CGAGAGGSGNNSPLHF
TGCGGCGCGGGGGCAGGGGGCTCAGGAAATAATTCACCCCTCCACTTT
>TRBJ2-3|TRBV6-1|.|few
CASSFLTGASSTDTQYF
TGTGCCAGCAGTTTTCTAACGGGGGCTTCTAGCACAGATACGCAGTATTTT
>TRBJ1-5|TRBV19|.|.
CASSIAGDVNQPQHF
TGTGCCAGTAGTATAGCCGGGGACGTCAATCAGCCCCAGCATTTT
>TRBJ2-4|TRBV2|TRBD1|.
CASSEGGRQGGIQYF
TGTGCCAGCAGTGAAGGCGGACGACAGGGCGGCATTCAGTACTTC